The 8 T cell receptor beta chains below all came from one sample that was sequenced in a study of cytomegalovirus exposure and HLA in healthy donors. PCR involved 60 Vbeta and 13 Jbeta primers. Measured with immunoSEQ multiplex PCR; TCRdb has only the in-frame clones, and not every one. The data hold roughly 180,000 clones, with 75% to 90% observed a single time. Sample: PBMCs. The receptors derive from a girl aged 10-17 years in good health and CMV-seropositive.

The chain combines TRBV7-9 with TRBJ1-1, with TRBD1 as a possible D gene (5 bases). This CDR3 comprises 14 residues. Germline CDR1 reads SEHNR; CDR2 reads FQNEAQ (reference sequence). The V and J ends lost 4 bases and 1 base respectively, with 10 bases between them. The CDR3 here is CASSSHQGNTEAFF. CDR3 in DNA: TGTGCCAGCAGCTCCCATCAGGGGAACACTGAAGCTTTCTTT.

This clone was seen more than once but under ten times. The gene calls are TRBV19 and TRBJ2-5, with no clear D. V was clipped by 3 bases and J by 2 bases, with 7 bases between them. The CDR3 extends over 13 amino acids. Germline assignment: CDR1 LNHDA and CDR2 SQIVND (reference sequence). The CDR3 DNA reads as TGTGCCAGTAGTATTGTGCGACAAGAGACCCAGTACTTC. The encoded protein is CASSIVRQETQYF. Together with reference TRBV19 and TRBJ2-5, the CDR3 gives the full variable domain: DGGITQSPKYLFRKEGQNVTLSCEQNLNHDAMYWYRQDPGQGLRLIYYSQIVNDFQKGDIAEGYSVSREKKESFPLTVTSAQKNPTAFYLCASSIVRQETQYFGPGTRLLVL.

The chain carries TRBV27 and TRBJ2-5; a possible D gene is TRBD2 (5 bases). The CDR3 length is 14 residues. CDR1 is MNHEY, CDR2 SMNVEV, per germline (reference sequence). V lost 3 bases and J lost 2, with 10 bases in between. The chain's CDR3 is CASSLREGQETQYF. CDR3 nucleotides: TGTGCCAGCAGTTTGAGGGAAGGACAAGAGACCCAGTACTTC.

The rearrangement uses TRBV25-1 and TRBJ2-1; 9 bases are a match to TRBD2. Germline loops: CDR1 MGHDK, CDR2 SYGVNS. The J segment lost 1 base and the V segment lost 7 bases, leaving 2 bases of the junction unmatched. CDR3 length equals 14 residues. DNA for the CDR3: TGTGCCAGCAATCTAGCGGGGTCCTACAATGAGCAGTTCTTC. Protein product: CASNLAGSYNEQFF.

A note on this clone: Mismatch with germline at one junction end may stem from a read error. The chain combines TRBV2 with TRBJ1-1; TRBD1 is a possible D gene (6 bases). The CDR3 spans 12 residues. The V gene's germline CDR1 is SNHLY and CDR2 FYNNEI. The CDR3 sequence is CASTEQGGEAFF. The DNA of the CDR3 is TGTGCCAGCACTGAACAGGGTGGGGAAGCTTTCTTT.

V gene TRBV7-9 combines with J gene TRBJ2-2, with a tentative D call TRBD1 (7 bases). This CDR3 is 16 amino acids long. Germline values: CDR1 SEHNR, CDR2 FQNEAQ (reference sequence). Trimming took off 5 bases at V and 5 bases at J, with 18 bases between the two ends. CDR3 sequence reads: CASSVPGSGGTGELFF. Written as DNA, the CDR3 is TGTGCCAGCAGCGTTCCGGGGTCAGGGGGGACCGGGGAGCTGTTTTTT.

This sequence joins TRBV6-4 and TRBJ1-5; perhaps TRBD1 as D (5 bases). The length of the CDR3 is 14 residues. In germline, CDR1 is MRHNA, CDR2 SNTAGT. The V end was cut by 3 bases, the J end by 4 bases, with 10 bases between. In nucleotides, the CDR3 is TGTGCCAGCAGTGAGCGGGGGGAAAATCAGCCCCAGCATTTT. Its translation: CASSERGENQPQHF.

This sequence joins TRBV2 and TRBJ1-5, with no clear D. V lost 7 bases and J 2 bases, leaving 12 bases between the germline ends. CDR1 SNHLY and CDR2 FYNNEI come from the germline V gene. The CDR3 is 14 amino acids. CDR3 region: CASNRSPGNQPQHF. CDR3 sequence (DNA): TGTGCCAGCAATAGGAGCCCCGGCAATCAGCCCCAGCATTTT.